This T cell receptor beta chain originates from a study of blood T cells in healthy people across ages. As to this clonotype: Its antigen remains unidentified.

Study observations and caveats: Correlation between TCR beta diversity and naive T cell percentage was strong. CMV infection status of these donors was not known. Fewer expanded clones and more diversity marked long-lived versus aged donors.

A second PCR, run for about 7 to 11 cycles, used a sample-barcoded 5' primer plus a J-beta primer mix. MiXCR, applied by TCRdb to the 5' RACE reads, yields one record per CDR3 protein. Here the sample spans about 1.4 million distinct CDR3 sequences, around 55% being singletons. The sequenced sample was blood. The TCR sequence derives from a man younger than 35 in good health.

CDR3 protein: CASSQDSGTGDTEAFF. DNA of the CDR3: TGCGCCAGCAGCCAAGATTCCGGCACCGGGGATACTGAAGCTTTCTTT. V is TRBV4-3 and J is TRBJ1-1; D is uncertain. With 0 bases removed from V and 5 bases from J, the gap between germline ends came to 16 bases. The CDR3 runs to 16 residues. CDR1 and CDR2 from the germline V gene are LGHNA and YSLEER.